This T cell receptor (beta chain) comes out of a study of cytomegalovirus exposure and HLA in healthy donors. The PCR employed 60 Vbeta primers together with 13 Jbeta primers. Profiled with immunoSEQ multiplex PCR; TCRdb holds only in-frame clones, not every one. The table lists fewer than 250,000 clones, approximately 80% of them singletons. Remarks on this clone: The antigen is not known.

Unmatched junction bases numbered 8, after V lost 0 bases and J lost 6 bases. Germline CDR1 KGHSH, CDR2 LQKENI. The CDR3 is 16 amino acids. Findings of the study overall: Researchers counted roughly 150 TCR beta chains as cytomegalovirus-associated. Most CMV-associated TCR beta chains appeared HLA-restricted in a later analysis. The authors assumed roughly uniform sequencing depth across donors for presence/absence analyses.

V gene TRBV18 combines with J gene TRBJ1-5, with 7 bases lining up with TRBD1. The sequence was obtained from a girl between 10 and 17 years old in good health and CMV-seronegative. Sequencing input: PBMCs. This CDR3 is CASSPPLAGGVQPQHF. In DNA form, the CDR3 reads TGTGCCAGCTCACCACCGTTGGCAGGGGGAGTTCAGCCCCAGCATTTT.